This T cell receptor (beta chain) is drawn from a study of regulatory T cells in long-lasting Graves disease. On the study more broadly: Persistent cases took antithyroid drugs over 5 years and stayed TSH receptor antibody positive.

Time point: persistent/refractory GD, antithyroid drugs over 5 years with positive TRAb. Isolated PBMC RNA provided the starting material for the TCR library. A few counts support this clonotype. CDR1 and CDR2 from the germline V gene are DFQATT and SNEGSKA (reference sequence). The CDR3 covers 15 residues. Researchers made TCR beta libraries by using iRepertoire HTBI primers and running Arm-PCR on CDR3 regions. TCRdb re-analysed the multiplex PCR reads in MiXCR, keeping a single row per CDR3 protein. There are some 370,000 distinct CDR3 sequences in the sample; more than 20% occur only once, and under 25% lies in the top ten.

The TCR was taken from a female donor with Graves disease. The chain employs TRBV20-1 and TRBJ2-7, with a possible D match to TRBD1 (7 bases). This material consisted of peripheral blood mononuclear cells (PBMCs), taken when the disease was refractory, from a patient treated with antithyroid drugs. CDR3 DNA: TGCAGGGTTGAGGGAAACAGGGGAGGCTCCTACGAGCAGTACTTC. This codes for CRVEGNRGGSYEQYF.